What follows are 22 T cell receptor beta chains derived from one specimen sequenced in a study of early T cells in non-severe SARS-CoV-2 infection. TCRdb analysed the 5' RACE reads with MiXCR anew, one entry per CDR3 protein. The sample includes 70,000 or so distinct CDR3 sequences, approximately 10% of them seen just once. Material: whole blood. The receptors originated from an adult who was a healthcare worker with PCR-confirmed SARS-CoV-2 infection or an uninfected control (not recorded which).

This clonotype showed up many times. The chain has TRBV7-2 and TRBJ1-1, with a tentative D call TRBD1 (5 bases). Trimming removed 1 base at V and 7 bases at J, with 13 bases between. Germline values: CDR1 SGHTA, CDR2 FQGNSA. This CDR3 is 14 amino acids long. DNA of the CDR3: TGTGCCAGCAGCTTAGTAGGGGCGCAAGGTGAAGCTTTCTTT. It is translated as CASSLVGAQGEAFF. Filled out from reference TRBV7-2 and TRBJ1-1, the complete variable domain reads GAGVSQSPSNKVTEKGKDVELRCDPISGHTALYWYRQSLGQGLEFLIYFQGNSAPDKSGLPSDRFSAERTGGSVSTLTIQRTQQEDSAVYLCASSLVGAQGEAFFGQGTRLTVV.

This clonotype has more than one count but fewer than ten. This chain connects TRBV28 to TRBJ1-1; D ambiguous. Germline values: CDR1 MDHEN, CDR2 SYDVKM. The CDR3 extends over 9 amino acids. For the CDR3, the DNA is TGTGGGACGAACACTGAAGCTTTCTTT. It translates to CGTNTEAFF.

The chain couples TRBV14 to TRBJ2-4; D might be TRBD1 (6 bases). Germline CDR1 reads SGHDN; CDR2 reads FVKESK. The CDR3 covers 14 residues. V was cut by 4 bases and J by 6 bases, with 13 bases left in between. DNA for the CDR3: TGTGCCAGCAGCCCAACAGGGTCGAGAAACATTCAGTACTTC. It yields the protein CASSPTGSRNIQYF.

The chain is built from TRBV6-4 and TRBJ1-6; D is unresolved. The CDR3 extends over 13 amino acids. Germline loops: CDR1 MRHNA, CDR2 SNTAGT. Trimming pared 3 bases from V and 9 bases from J, leaving 9 bases between. In nucleotides, the CDR3 is TGTGCCAGCAGTGAAGTGGAAGGTTCACCCCTCCACTTT. Its translation: CASSEVEGSPLHF.

The sample holds a few counts of this clonotype. V gene TRBV18 combines with J gene TRBJ1-1; a weak D match, TRBD1 (5 bases). CDR1 is KGHSH, CDR2 LQKENI, per germline. The CDR3 consists of 17 residues. Trimming left V 3 bases short and J 10 bases short, with 27 bases between. The CDR3, as DNA: TGTGCCAGCTCACCTACACAGGAGGGACGAAGCTCAAGGGGAGCTTTCTTT. Translation gives CASSPTQEGRSSRGAFF.

This chain joins TRBV6-1 and TRBJ2-6, with 8 bases matching TRBD1. Germline V gene lookup returns CDR1 MNHNS and CDR2 SASEGT. V lost 2 bases to trimming and J lost 12 bases; unmatched junction nucleotides: 0. The CDR3 spans 12 residues. CDR3 DNA: TGTGCCAGCAGTGAAACAGGGGGCGTCCTGACTTTC. Amino acid sequence: CASSETGGVLTF.

CDR3 sequence reads: CASSQGPDYEQYF. CDR3 coding DNA: TGCGCCAGCAGCCAAGGACCCGACTACGAGCAGTACTTC. This chain connects TRBV4-1 to TRBJ2-7; D is uncertain. The V end lost 1 base, the J end lost 3 bases, and 7 bases lay between the germline ends. Per germline, CDR1 MGHRA and CDR2 YSYEKL. This CDR3 contains 13 residues.

A few counts support this clonotype. The V call is TRBV30, the J call TRBJ2-7; TRBD2 agrees at 9 bases. CDR3 size: 15 residues. Germline V gives CDR1 GTSNPN, CDR2 SVGIG (reference sequence). Trimming cost V 2 bases and J 2 bases; bases outside gene matches: 7. CDR3 region: CAWSRGGGLTYEQYF. DNA of the CDR3: TGTGCCTGGAGTCGCGGGGGGGGTTTAACCTACGAGCAGTACTTC. Drawing the rest from reference TRBV30 and TRBJ2-7, the complete variable domain is SQTIHQWPATLVQPVGSPLSLECTVEGTSNPNLYWYRQAAGRGLQLLFYSVGIGQISSEVPQNLSASRPQDRQFILSSKKLLLSDSGFYLCAWSRGGGLTYEQYFGPGTRLTVT.

This chain's CDR3 is CASSFSRAQPQHF. In nucleotides, the CDR3 is TGTGCCAGCAGCTTTTCACGGGCACAGCCCCAGCATTTT. This sequence joins TRBV11-2 and TRBJ1-5; D remains unclear. The CDR3 runs 13 residues. Germline V CDR1 and CDR2: SGHAT, FQNNGV. Trimming cost V 3 bases and J 7 bases, with 10 bases left between them.

This rearrangement joins TRBV20-1 to TRBJ1-5; D remains unclear. V lost 0 bases and J 4 bases, leaving 16 bases between the germline ends. The germline V gene has CDR1 DFQATT and CDR2 SNEGSKA (reference sequence). This CDR3 has 16 residues. The CDR3 here is CSARDGVGLLNQPQHF. CDR3 coding DNA: TGCAGTGCTAGAGATGGGGTAGGGTTACTGAATCAGCCCCAGCATTTT.

Only a few counts were recorded for this clonotype. The chain combines TRBV11-2 with TRBJ2-6; D might be TRBD1 (5 bases). This CDR3 region has 13 residues. V dropped 3 bases and J dropped 8 bases, with 8 bases sitting between them. Looked up from germline, CDR1 is SGHAT and CDR2 is FQNNGV. CDR3 bases: TGTGCCAGCAGCTTCCAGGGAACCAACGTCCTGACTTTC. Protein: CASSFQGTNVLTF. The whole variable domain, remainder taken from reference TRBV11-2 and TRBJ2-6, is EAGVAQSPRYKIIEKRQSVAFWCNPISGHATLYWYQQILGQGPKLLIQFQNNGVVDDSQLPKDRFSAERLKGVDSTLKIQPAKLEDSAVYLCASSFQGTNVLTFGAGSRLTVL.

This clonotype was counted at least ten times. The chain employs TRBV7-9 and TRBJ2-5; D not resolved. V lost 2 bases and J 2 bases, leaving 6 bases between the germline ends. This CDR3 region has 13 residues. The germline V gene encodes CDR1 SEHNR and CDR2 FQNEAQ (reference sequence). The CDR3 bases are TGTGCCAGCAGCTTACGGGTTCAAGAGACCCAGTACTTC. Translating gives CASSLRVQETQYF.

This clonotype appeared a few times. The CDR3 sequence is CASSSGTPTSEQYF. Here the CDR3 DNA reads TGCGCCAGCAGCTCCGGGACACCCACGTCCGAGCAGTACTTC. The chain employs TRBV5-1 and TRBJ2-7; D is perhaps TRBD1 (6 bases). Deletions cut 3 bases from V and 6 bases from J, with 16 bases between. The CDR3 covers 14 residues. Looked up from germline, CDR1 is SGHRS and CDR2 is YFSETQ.

The chain joins TRBV6-5 to TRBJ1-1; D is uncertain. The V gene lost 0 bases and the J gene lost 6 bases, with 11 bases spanning the gap. CDR3 length: 14 residues. The germline V gene has CDR1 MNHEY and CDR2 SVGAGI. CDR3 coding DNA: TGTGCCAGCAGTTACTCACCGGCGTCCTCTGAAGCTTTCTTT. Its translation is CASSYSPASSEAFF.

This clonotype was recorded at least ten times. The chain is built from TRBV12-3 or TRBV12-4 and TRBJ1-1; D remains unclear. With 5 bases removed from V and 1 base from J, the gap between germline ends came to 8 bases. This CDR3 has 13 residues. The CDR3 bases are TGTGCCAGCAGTAGAGGACCGAACACTGAAGCTTTCTTT. It encodes CASSRGPNTEAFF.

The chain recombines TRBV6-6 with TRBJ1-2; D ambiguous. V was pared by 0 bases and J by 5 bases, with 19 bases between. Germline lookup yields CDR1 MNHNY and CDR2 SVGAGI (reference sequence). CDR3 length: 17 residues. The DNA of the CDR3 is TGTGCCAGCAGTTACTCGATTCAGGCTCGAAACCCTTATGGCTACACCTTC. Translating gives CASSYSIQARNPYGYTF.

This clonotype was recorded many times. The genes are TRBV27 and TRBJ2-1; 12 bases are a match to TRBD2. V was clipped by 2 bases and J by 5 bases; unmatched bases: 10. Germline-derived CDR1 and CDR2 are MNHEY and SMNVEV (reference sequence). The CDR3 is 18 amino acids. The CDR3 sequence: CASSLGLAGLLRDNEQFF. The CDR3 region has the DNA TGTGCCAGCAGTTTAGGACTAGCGGGACTCCTGAGGGACAATGAGCAGTTCTTC.

This clonotype appeared a few times. The chain links TRBV2 to TRBJ2-2; D is uncertain. The CDR3 runs 15 residues. Per germline, CDR1 SNHLY and CDR2 FYNNEI. Trimming removed 4 bases at V and 2 bases at J, with 11 bases between. The CDR3 nucleotides read TGTGCCAGCAGTGGCCTTGTGTTAAACACCGGGGAGCTGTTTTTT. Encoded protein: CASSGLVLNTGELFF.

The table lists this clonotype with a few counts. The V and J genes are TRBV20-1 and TRBJ2-3, with D tentatively TRBD2 (6 bases). CDR1 is DFQATT, CDR2 SNEGSKA, per germline (reference sequence). Deletions cut 5 bases from V and 4 bases from J, with 19 bases between. There are 15 residues in the CDR3. The CDR3 DNA is TGCAGTGCTTCCGGGACTCCCGGGTCCCCAGATACGCAGTATTTT. Protein sequence: CSASGTPGSPDTQYF.

This clonotype was recorded many times. The V call is TRBV6-1, the J call TRBJ1-2, with D perhaps TRBD1 (5 bases). Germline V gene data show CDR1 as MNHNS and CDR2 as SASEGT. The CDR3 runs to 14 residues. V lost 3 bases, J lost 7 bases, and 15 bases lay in between. As DNA, the CDR3 is TGTGCCAGCAGTGAGGGCAGGGTAGCACCTGGCTACACCTTC. Protein sequence: CASSEGRVAPGYTF.

The table lists this clonotype with many counts. The chain employs TRBV27 and TRBJ2-1, with D possibly TRBD2 on 6 matching bases. The CDR3 has 13 amino acids. Germline CDR1 reads MNHEY; CDR2 reads SMNVEV (reference sequence). The V gene lost 8 bases and the J gene lost 8 bases, with 16 bases spanning the gap. The chain's CDR3 is CASGSTRDYEQFF. CDR3 nucleotide sequence: TGTGCCAGCGGCTCGACCAGGGACTATGAGCAGTTCTTC.

The gene calls are TRBV27 and TRBJ2-7; 7 bases agree with TRBD2. The CDR3 runs 11 residues. Germline V CDR1 and CDR2: MNHEY, SMNVEV (reference sequence). CDR3 region: CAGGSPYEQYF. DNA of the CDR3: TGTGCGGGCGGGAGCCCCTACGAGCAGTACTTC.